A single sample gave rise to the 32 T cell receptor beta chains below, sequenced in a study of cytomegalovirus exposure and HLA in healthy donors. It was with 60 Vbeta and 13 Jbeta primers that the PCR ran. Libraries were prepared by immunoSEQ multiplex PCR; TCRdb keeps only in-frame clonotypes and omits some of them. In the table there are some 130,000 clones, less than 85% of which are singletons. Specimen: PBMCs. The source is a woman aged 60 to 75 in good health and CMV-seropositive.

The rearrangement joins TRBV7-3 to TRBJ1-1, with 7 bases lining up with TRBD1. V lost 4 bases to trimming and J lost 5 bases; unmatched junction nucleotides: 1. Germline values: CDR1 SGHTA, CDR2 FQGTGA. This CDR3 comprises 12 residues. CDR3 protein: CASSSGGTEAFF. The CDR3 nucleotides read TGTGCCAGCAGCTCAGGGGGGACTGAAGCTTTCTTT.

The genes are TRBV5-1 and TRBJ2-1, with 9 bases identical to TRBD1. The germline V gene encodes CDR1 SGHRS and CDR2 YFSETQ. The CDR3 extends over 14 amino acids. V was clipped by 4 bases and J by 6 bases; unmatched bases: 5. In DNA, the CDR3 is TGCGCCAGCAGCCGGGGACAGGGTGGCAATGAGCAGTTCTTC. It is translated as CASSRGQGGNEQFF.

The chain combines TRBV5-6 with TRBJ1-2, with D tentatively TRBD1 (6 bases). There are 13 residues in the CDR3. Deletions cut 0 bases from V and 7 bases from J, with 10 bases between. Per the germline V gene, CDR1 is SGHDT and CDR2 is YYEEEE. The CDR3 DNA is TGTGCCAGCAGCTTGGGTGTAGGGGGTGGCTACACCTTC. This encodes CASSLGVGGGYTF.

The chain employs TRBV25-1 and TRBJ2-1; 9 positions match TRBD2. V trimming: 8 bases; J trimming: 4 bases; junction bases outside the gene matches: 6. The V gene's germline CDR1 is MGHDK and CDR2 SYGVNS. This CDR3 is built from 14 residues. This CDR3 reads CASAPSGDYNEQFF. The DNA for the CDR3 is TGTGCCAGCGCCCCTAGCGGGGATTACAATGAGCAGTTCTTC.

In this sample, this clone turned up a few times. The CDR3 is CASSLPTEGATEAFF. CDR3 DNA sequence: TGTGCCAGCAGCCTACCGACCGAGGGGGCCACTGAAGCTTTCTTT. V and J are TRBV5-6 and TRBJ1-1; 7 bases line up with TRBD1. V trimming: 4 bases; J trimming: 4 bases; junction bases outside the gene matches: 10. Per germline, CDR1 SGHDT and CDR2 YYEEEE. CDR3 length: 15 residues.

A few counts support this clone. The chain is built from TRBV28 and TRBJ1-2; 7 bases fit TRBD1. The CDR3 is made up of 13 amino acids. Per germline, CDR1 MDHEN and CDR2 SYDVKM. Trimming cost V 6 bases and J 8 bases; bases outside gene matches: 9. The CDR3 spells CASRNTGVRGYTF. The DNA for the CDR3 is TGTGCCAGCAGAAACACAGGGGTTCGAGGCTACACCTTC.

This chain's CDR3 is CAISESANTQYF. In DNA, the CDR3 is TGTGCCATCAGTGAATCAGCGAATACGCAGTATTTT. The chain recombines TRBV10-3 with TRBJ2-3; the D is unclear. CDR3 length equals 12 residues. From germline, CDR1 is ENHRY and CDR2 SYGVKD. V dropped 3 bases and J dropped 7 bases, with 8 bases sitting between them.

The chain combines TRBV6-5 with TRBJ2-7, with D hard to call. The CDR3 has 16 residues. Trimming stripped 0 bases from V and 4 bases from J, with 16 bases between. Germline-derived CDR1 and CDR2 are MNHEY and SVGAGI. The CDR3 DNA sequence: TGTGCCAGCAGTTACTCGTTTAGGAGTACCTCATACGAGCAGTACTTC. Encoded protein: CASSYSFRSTSYEQYF.

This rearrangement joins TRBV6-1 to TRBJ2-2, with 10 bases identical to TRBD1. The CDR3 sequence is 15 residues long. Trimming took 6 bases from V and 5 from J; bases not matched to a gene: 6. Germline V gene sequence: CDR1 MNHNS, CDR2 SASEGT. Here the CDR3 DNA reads TGTGCCAGCAGGACGACAGGGGGCTGGACCGGGGAGCTGTTTTTT. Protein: CASRTTGGWTGELFF.

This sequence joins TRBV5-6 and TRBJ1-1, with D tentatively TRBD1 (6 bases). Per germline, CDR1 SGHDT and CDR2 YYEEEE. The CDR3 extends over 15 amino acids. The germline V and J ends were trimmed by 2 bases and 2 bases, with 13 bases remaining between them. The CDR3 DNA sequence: TGTGCCAGCAGCTTCGGGACACCTCTAAACACTGAAGCTTTCTTT. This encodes CASSFGTPLNTEAFF.

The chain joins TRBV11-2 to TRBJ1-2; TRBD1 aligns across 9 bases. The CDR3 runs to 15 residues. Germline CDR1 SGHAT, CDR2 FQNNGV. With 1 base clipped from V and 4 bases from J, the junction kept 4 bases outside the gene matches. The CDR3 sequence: CASSLGTGGVYGYTF. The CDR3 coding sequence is TGTGCCAGCAGCTTAGGTACAGGGGGCGTCTATGGCTACACCTTC.

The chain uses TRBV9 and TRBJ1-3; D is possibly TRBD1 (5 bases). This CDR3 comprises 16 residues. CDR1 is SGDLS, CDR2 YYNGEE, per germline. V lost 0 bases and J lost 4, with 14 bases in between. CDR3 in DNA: TGTGCCAGCAGCGTAGAACCAGGGCGGTCCGGAAACACCATATATTTT. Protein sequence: CASSVEPGRSGNTIYF.

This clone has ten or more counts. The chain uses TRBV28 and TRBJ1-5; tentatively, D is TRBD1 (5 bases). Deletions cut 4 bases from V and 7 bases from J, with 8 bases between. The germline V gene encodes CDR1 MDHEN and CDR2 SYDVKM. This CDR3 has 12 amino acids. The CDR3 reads CASSSRQQPQHF. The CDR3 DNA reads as TGTGCCAGCAGTTCGCGACAGCAGCCCCAGCATTTT.

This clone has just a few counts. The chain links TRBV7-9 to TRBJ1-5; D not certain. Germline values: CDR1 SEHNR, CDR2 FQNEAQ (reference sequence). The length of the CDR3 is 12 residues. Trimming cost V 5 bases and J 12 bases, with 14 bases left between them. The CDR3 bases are TGTGCCAGCAGCCCCCTGAGAAGTGGCCAGCATTTT. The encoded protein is CASSPLRSGQHF.

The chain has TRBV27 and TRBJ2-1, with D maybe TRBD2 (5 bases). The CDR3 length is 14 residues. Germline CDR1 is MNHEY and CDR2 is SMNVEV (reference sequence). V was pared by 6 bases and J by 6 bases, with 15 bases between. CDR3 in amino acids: CASRPYVGGNEQFF. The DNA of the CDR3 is TGTGCCAGCAGGCCCTACGTTGGAGGCAATGAGCAGTTCTTC.

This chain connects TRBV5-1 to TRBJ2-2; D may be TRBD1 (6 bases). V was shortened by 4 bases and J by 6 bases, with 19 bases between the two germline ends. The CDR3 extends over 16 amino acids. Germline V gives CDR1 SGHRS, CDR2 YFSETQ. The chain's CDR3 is CASSADRSIPPGELFF. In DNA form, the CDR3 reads TGCGCCAGCAGCGCTGACAGGTCGATCCCCCCCGGGGAGCTGTTTTTT. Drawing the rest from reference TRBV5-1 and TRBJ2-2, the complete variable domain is KAGVTQTPRYLIKTRGQQVTLSCSPISGHRSVSWYQQTPGQGLQFLFEYFSETQRNKGNFPGRFSGRQFSNSRSEMNVSTLELGDSALYLCASSADRSIPPGELFFGEGSRLTVL.

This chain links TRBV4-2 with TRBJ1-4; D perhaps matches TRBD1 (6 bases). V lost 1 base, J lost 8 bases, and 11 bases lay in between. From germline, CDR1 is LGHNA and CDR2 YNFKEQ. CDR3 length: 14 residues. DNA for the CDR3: TGTGCCAGCAGCCAAGGCGAGGGGGGGGAAAAACTGTTTTTT. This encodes CASSQGEGGEKLFF.

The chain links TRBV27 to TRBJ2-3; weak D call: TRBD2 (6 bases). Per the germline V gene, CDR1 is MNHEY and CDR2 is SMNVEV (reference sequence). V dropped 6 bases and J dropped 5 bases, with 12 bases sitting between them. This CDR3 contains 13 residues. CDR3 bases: TGTGCCAGCAGGGGGGGAAACGAAGATACGCAGTATTTT. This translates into CASRGGNEDTQYF.

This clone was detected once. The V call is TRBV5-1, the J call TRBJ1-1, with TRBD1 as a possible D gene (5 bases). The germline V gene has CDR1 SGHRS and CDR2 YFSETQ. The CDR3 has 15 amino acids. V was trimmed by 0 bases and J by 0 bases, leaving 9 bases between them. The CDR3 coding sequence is TGCGCCAGCAGCTTGGTGGGGCGGATGAACACTGAAGCTTTCTTT. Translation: CASSLVGRMNTEAFF.

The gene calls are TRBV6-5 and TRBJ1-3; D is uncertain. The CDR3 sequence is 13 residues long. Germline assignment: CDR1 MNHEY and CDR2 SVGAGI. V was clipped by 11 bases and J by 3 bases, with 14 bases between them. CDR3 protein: CAGTRGDGNTIYF. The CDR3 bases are TGTGCCGGCACCCGCGGGGATGGAAACACCATATATTTT.

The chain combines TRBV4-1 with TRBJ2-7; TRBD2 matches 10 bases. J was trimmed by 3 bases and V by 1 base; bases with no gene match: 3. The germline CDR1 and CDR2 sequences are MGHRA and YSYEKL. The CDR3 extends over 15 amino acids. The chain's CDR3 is CASSQGKREGYEQYF. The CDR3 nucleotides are TGCGCCAGCAGCCAAGGAAAGCGGGAGGGCTACGAGCAGTACTTC.

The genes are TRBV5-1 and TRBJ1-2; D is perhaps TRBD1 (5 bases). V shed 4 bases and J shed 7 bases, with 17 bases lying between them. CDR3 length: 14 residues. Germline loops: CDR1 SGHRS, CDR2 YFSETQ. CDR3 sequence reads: CASSTIQGLGGYTF. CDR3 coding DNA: TGCGCCAGCAGCACCATTCAGGGTCTTGGTGGCTACACCTTC.

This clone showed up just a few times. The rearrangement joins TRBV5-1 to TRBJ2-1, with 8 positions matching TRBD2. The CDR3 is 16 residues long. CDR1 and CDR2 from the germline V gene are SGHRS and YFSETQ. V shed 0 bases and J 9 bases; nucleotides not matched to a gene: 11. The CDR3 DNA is TGCGCCAGCAGCTTGGACTTAGCGGGGACTTTGACTGAGCAGTTCTTC. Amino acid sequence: CASSLDLAGTLTEQFF.

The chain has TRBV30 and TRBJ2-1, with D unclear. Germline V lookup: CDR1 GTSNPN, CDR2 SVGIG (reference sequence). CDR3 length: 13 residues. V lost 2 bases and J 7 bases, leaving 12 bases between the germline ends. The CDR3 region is CAWSSLLRNEQFF. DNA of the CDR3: TGTGCCTGGAGTAGCCTTCTCCGAAATGAGCAGTTCTTC.

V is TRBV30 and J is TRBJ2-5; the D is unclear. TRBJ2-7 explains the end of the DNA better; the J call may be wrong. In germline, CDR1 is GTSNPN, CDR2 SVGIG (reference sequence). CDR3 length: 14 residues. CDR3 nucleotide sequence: TGTGCCTGGAGTGTATCGCCCCTATCCTACGAGCAGTACTTC. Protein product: CAWSVSPLSYEQYF.

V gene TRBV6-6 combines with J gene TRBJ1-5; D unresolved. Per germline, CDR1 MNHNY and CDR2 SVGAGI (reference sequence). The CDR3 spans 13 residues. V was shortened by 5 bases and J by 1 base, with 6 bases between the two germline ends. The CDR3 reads CASSTGSNQPQHF. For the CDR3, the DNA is TGTGCCAGCAGTACCGGGAGCAATCAGCCCCAGCATTTT.

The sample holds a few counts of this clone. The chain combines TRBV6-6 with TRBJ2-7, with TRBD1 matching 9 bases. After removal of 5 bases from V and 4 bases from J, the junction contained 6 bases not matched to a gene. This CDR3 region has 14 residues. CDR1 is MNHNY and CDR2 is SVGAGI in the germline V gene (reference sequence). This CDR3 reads CASSETGGVYEQYF. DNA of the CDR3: TGTGCCAGCAGTGAGACAGGGGGAGTTTACGAGCAGTACTTC.

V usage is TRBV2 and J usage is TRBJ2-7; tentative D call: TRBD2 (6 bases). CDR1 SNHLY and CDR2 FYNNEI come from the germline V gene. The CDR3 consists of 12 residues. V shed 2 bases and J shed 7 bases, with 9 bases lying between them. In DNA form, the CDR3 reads TGTGCCAGCAGTGAACTAGCGACAGAGCAGTACTTC. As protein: CASSELATEQYF.

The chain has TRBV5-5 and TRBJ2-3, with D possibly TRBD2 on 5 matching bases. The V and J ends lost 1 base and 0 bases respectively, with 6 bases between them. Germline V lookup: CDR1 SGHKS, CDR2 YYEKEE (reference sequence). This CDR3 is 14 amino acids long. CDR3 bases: TGTGCCAGCAGCTTGACGGGGAGCACAGATACGCAGTATTTT. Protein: CASSLTGSTDTQYF.

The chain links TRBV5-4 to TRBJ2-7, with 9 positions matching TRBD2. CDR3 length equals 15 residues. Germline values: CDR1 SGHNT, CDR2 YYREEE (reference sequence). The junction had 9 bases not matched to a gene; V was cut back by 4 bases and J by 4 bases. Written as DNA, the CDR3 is TGTGCCAGCAGCCGCGGGACTAGCTCCTCTTACGAGCAGTACTTC. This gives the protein CASSRGTSSSYEQYF.

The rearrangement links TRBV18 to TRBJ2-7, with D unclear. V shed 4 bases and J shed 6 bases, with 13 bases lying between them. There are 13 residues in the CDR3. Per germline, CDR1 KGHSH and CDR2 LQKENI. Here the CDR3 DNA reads TGTGCCAGCTCACACTCTCCGGTTGGCGAGCAGTACTTC. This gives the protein CASSHSPVGEQYF.

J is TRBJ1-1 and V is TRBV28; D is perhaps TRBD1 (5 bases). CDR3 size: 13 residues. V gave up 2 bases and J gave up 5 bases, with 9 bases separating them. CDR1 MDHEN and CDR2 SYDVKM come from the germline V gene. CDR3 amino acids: CASSLQGRTEAFF. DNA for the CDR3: TGTGCCAGCAGTTTACAGGGCCGGACTGAAGCTTTCTTT.